These 3 T cell receptor beta chains were sequenced from one sample in a study of naive and memory T cell subsets. An equimolar mix of two oligonucleotides served as the beta constant-region primer for TRBC1 and TRBC2. One entry per CDR3 protein results from TCRdb running MiXCR on the UMI-ligation and nested PCR reads. The repertoire holds 75,000 to 85,000 distinct CDR3 sequences, with over 10% as singletons. Sequencing input: central memory CD4+ T cells from blood. Receptors originate from a human donor in good health.

Only a few counts were recorded for this clonotype. The gene calls are TRBV6-1 and TRBJ2-3; no firm D call. Germline assignment: CDR1 MNHNS and CDR2 SASEGT. This CDR3 region has 14 residues. V lost 4 bases and J 3 bases, leaving 11 bases between the germline ends. The CDR3 sequence is CASSVLRSTDTQYF. The CDR3 DNA reads TGTGCCAGCAGTGTCCTCAGGAGTACAGATACGCAGTATTTT.

The gene calls are TRBV5-1 and TRBJ2-1; D tentatively reads TRBD1 or TRBD2 (6 bases each). The CDR3 is made up of 16 amino acids. The V end was cut by 3 bases, the J end by 2 bases, with 15 bases between. Germline CDR1 is SGHRS and CDR2 is YFSETQ. The CDR3 loop reads CASSWGRGGAYNEQFF. CDR3 coding DNA: TGCGCCAGCAGCTGGGGGCGGGGAGGCGCCTACAATGAGCAGTTCTTC.

This clonotype is a singleton in its sample. With a much larger clone just one base away, this may be a read error. The V call is TRBV7-3, the J call TRBJ2-3, with D possibly matching TRBD1 (6 bases). The CDR3 loop spans 14 amino acids. Germline CDR1 reads SGHTA; CDR2 reads FQGTGA. Deletions cut 5 bases from V and 0 bases from J, with 9 bases between. DNA of the CDR3: TGTGCCAGCAGCACCGGACAGAGCACAGATACGCAGTATTTT. Encoded protein: CASSTGQSTDTQYF.